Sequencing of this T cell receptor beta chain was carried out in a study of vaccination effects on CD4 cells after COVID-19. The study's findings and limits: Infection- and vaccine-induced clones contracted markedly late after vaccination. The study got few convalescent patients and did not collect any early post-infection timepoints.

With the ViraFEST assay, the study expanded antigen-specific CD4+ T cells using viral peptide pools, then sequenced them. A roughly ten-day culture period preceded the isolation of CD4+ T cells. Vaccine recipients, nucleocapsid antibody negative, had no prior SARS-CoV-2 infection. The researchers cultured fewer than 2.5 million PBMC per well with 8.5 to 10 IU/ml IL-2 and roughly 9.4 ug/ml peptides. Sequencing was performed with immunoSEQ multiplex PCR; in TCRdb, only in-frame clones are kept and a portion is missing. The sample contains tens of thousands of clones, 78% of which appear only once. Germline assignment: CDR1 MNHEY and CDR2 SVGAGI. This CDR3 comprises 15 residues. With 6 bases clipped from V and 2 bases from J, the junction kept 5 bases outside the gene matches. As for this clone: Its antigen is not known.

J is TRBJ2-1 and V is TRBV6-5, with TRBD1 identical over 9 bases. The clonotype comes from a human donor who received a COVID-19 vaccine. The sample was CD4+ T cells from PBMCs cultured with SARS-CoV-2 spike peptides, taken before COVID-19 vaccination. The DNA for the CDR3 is TGTGCCAGCAGGGACAGGGGTTTGGCCTACAATGAGCAGTTCTTC. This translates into CASRDRGLAYNEQFF.